The text below deals with one TCR beta chain. Its antigen is not identified. The rectum was sampled with one to two pinch biopsies at colonoscopy. The record originates from a study of pediatric ulcerative colitis. Points from the study as a whole: Total lymphocyte DNA, not sorted subsets, was the template. Blood-rectal clonal overlap within each person was significantly higher in ulcerative colitis patients than controls. Acute severe colitis showed lower rectal diversity from clonal expansions.

The V segment lost 4 bases and the J segment 3 bases; nucleotides outside the gene matches: 11. This CDR3 is built from 18 residues. Germline lookup yields CDR1 MGHRA and CDR2 YSYEKL. TCRdb keeps only in-frame clones here, not all; method: immunoSEQ multiplex PCR. The data show 36,000 or so clones, about three quarters seen once. The receptor comes from a boy aged 5-17 years with moderate ulcerative colitis. The sequenced sample was gut tissue. The chain links TRBV4-1 to TRBJ2-3, with 12 nucleotides matching TRBD1. CDR3 sequence: CASSPSSGQGAGTDTQYF. As DNA, the CDR3 is TGCGCCAGCAGCCCTTCTTCGGGACAGGGGGCTGGTACAGATACGCAGTATTTT.